The entry that follows covers one TCR beta chain sequence. Its antigen remains unidentified. These data belong to a study of T cell responses to AZD1222 COVID-19 vaccine. Findings and caveats of the study: Among the donors, most were white British and more were female, and clonal diversity was possibly underestimated.

TCRdb's table, derived via immunoSEQ multiplex PCR, lists solely in-frame clones and lacks some. The sample records approximately 110,000 clones, approximately 90% being singletons. Germline lookup yields CDR1 SGHTA and CDR2 FQGNSA. The CDR3 totals 17 residues. V dropped 4 bases and J dropped 9; count of bases not matched to a gene: 15. Specimen: peripheral blood, collected 28 days after the second AZD1222 dose. This chain links TRBV7-2 with TRBJ2-4, with 10 bases matching TRBD1. The clonotype was recovered from an adult who received the AZD1222 COVID-19 vaccine. CDR3 coding DNA: TGTGCCAGCAGCTCGGGACAGGGGCGTCGGGACGTTTTCATTCAGTACTTC. Translated, it gives CASSSGQGRRDVFIQYF.